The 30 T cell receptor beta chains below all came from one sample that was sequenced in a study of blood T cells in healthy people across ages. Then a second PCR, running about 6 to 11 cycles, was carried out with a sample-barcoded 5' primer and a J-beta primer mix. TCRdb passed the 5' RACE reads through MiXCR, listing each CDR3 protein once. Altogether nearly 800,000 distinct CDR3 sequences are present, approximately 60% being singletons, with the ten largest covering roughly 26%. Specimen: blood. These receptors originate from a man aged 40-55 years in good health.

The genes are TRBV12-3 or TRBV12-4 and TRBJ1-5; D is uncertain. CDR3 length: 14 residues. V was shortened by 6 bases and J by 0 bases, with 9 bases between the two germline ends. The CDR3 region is CASRVGYSNQPQHF. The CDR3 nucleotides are TGTGCCAGCAGAGTCGGGTATAGCAATCAGCCCCAGCATTTT.

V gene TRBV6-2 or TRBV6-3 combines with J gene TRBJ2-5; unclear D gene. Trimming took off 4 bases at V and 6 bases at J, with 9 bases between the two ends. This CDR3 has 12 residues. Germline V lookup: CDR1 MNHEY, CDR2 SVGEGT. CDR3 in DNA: TGTGCCAGCAGTTTTTCCCCAAAGACCCAGTACTTC. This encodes CASSFSPKTQYF.

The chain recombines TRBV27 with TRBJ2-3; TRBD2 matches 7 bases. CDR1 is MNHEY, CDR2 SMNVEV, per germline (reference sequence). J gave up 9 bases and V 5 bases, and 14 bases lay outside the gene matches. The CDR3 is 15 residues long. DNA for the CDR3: TGTGCCAGCAGTCCCCAGCGGGAATTGGCCCAGACGCAGTATTTT. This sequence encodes CASSPQRELAQTQYF.

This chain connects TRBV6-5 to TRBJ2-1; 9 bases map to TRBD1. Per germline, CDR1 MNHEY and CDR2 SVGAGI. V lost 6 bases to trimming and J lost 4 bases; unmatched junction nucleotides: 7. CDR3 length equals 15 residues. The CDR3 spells CASRLGQGTYNEQFF. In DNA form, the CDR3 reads TGTGCCAGCAGATTGGGACAGGGAACATACAATGAGCAGTTCTTC.

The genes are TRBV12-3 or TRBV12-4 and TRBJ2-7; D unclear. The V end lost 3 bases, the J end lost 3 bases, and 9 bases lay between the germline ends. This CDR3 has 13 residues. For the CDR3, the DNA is TGTGCCAGCAGTTTCGGCGGAAACTACGAGCAGTACTTC. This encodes CASSFGGNYEQYF.

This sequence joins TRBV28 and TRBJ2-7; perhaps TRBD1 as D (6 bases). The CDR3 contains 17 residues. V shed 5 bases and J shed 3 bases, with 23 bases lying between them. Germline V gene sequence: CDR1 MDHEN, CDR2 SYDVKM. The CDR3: CASSTHIQGVTDYEQYF. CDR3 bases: TGTGCCAGCAGTACCCATATACAGGGAGTAACCGACTACGAGCAGTACTTC. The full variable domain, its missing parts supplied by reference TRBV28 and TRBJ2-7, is DVKVTQSSRYLVKRTGEKVFLECVQDMDHENMFWYRQDPGLGLRLIYFSYDVKMKEKGDIPEGYSVSREKKERFSLILESASTNQTSMYLCASSTHIQGVTDYEQYFGPGTRLTVT.

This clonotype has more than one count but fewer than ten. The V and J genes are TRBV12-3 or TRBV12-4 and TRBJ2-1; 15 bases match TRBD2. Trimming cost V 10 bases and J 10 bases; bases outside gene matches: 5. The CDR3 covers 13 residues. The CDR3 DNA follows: TGTGCCACCCGGACTAGCGGGGGGGGCGAGCAGTTCTTC. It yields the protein CATRTSGGGEQFF.

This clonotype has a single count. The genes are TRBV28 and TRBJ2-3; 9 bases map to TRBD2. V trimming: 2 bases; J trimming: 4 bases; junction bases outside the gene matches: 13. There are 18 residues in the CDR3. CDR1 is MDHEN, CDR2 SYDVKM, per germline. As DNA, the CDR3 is TGTGCCAGCAGTTTACCTAGAGGCGGGGGGGCCGATGCAGATACGCAGTATTTT. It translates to CASSLPRGGGADADTQYF.

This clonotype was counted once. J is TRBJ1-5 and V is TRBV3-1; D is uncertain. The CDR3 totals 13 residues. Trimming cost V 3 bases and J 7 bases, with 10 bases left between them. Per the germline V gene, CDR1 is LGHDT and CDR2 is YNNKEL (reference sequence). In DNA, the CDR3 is TGTGCCAGCAGCCAGGCCACTAGCCAGCCCCAGCATTTT. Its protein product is CASSQATSQPQHF.

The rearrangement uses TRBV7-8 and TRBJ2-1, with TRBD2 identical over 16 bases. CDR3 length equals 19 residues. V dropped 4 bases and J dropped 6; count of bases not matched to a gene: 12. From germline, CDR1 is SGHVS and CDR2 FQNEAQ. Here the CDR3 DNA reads TGTGCCAGCAGCTCATATCTGGGACTAGCGGGAGGGCCCGGCAATGAGCAGTTCTTC. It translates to CASSSYLGLAGGPGNEQFF.

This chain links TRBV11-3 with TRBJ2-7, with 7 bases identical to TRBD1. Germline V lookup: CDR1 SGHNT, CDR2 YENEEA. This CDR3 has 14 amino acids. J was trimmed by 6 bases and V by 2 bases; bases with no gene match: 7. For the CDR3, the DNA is TGTGCCAGCAGCTTACCGGGACAGTTCCGCGAGCAGTACTTC. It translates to CASSLPGQFREQYF.

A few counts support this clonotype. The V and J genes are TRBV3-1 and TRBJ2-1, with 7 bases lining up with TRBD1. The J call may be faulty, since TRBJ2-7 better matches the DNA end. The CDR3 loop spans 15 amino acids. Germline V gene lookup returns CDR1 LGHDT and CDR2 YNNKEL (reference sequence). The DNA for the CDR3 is TGTGCCAGCAGCCGTAGCAGGGGGTCCTACAATGAGCAGTACTTC. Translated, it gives CASSRSRGSYNEQYF.

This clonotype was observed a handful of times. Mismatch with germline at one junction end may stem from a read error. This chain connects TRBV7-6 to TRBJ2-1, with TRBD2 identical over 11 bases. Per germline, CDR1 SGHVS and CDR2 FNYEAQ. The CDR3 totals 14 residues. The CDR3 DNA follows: TGTGCCAGCAGTTTAGCGGGGGGGCCCTCTGAGCAGTTCTTC. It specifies CASSLAGGPSEQFF.

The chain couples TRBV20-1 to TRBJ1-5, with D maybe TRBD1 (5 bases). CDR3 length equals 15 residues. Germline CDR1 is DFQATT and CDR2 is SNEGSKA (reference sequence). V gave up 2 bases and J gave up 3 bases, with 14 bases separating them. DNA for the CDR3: TGCAGTGCTAGACTCGCTGGGGACCTCAATCAGCCCCAGCATTTT. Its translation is CSARLAGDLNQPQHF.

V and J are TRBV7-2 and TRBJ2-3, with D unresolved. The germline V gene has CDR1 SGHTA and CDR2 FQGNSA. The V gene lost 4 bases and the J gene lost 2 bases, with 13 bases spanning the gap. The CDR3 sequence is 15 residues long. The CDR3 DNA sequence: TGTGCCAGCAGCTGGGCCCAAGGAAACACAGATACGCAGTATTTT. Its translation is CASSWAQGNTDTQYF. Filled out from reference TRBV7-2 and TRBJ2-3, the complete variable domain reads GAGVSQSPSNKVTEKGKDVELRCDPISGHTALYWYRQSLGQGLEFLIYFQGNSAPDKSGLPSDRFSAERTGGSVSTLTIQRTQQEDSAVYLCASSWAQGNTDTQYFGPGTRLTVL.

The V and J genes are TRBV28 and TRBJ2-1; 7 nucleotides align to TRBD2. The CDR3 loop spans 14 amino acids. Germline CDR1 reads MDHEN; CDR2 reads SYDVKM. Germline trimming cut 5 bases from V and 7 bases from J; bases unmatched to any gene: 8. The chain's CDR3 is CASSRIAGRNEQFF. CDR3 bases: TGTGCCAGCAGTAGGATAGCCGGGAGGAATGAGCAGTTCTTC.

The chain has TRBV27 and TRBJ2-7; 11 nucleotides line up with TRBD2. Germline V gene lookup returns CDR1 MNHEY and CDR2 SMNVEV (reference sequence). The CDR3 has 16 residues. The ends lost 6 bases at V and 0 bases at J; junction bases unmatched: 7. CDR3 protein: CASSATSGGFSYEQYF. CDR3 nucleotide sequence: TGTGCCAGCAGCGCAACTAGCGGGGGTTTCTCCTACGAGCAGTACTTC.

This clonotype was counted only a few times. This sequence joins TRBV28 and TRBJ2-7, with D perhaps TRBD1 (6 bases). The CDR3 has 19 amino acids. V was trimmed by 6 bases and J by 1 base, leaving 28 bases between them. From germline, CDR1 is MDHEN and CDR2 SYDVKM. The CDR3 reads CASSLRTPRDLTGSYEQYF. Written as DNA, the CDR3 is TGTGCCAGCAGCCTTAGGACCCCCCGGGACCTAACAGGGTCCTACGAGCAGTACTTC.

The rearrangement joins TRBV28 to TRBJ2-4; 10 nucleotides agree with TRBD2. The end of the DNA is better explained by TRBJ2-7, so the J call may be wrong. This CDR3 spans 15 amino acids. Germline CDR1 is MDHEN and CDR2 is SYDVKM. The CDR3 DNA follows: TGTGCCAGCAGTCCCACTAGCGGGGATACCCACGAGCAGTACTTC. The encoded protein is CASSPTSGDTHEQYF.

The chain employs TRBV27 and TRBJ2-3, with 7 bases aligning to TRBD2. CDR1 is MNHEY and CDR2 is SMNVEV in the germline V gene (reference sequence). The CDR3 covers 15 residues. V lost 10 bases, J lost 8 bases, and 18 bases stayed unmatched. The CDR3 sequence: CATAGGSGRRGTQYF. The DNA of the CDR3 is TGTGCCACTGCCGGGGGTAGCGGGCGGAGAGGTACGCAGTATTTT.

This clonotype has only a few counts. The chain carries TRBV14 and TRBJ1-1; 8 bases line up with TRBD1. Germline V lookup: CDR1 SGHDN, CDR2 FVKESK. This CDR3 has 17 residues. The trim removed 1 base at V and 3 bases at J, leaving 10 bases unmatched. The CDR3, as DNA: TGTGCCAGCAGCCAAGTCCCAGGACAGGGCTTTCACACTGAAGCTTTCTTT. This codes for CASSQVPGQGFHTEAFF.

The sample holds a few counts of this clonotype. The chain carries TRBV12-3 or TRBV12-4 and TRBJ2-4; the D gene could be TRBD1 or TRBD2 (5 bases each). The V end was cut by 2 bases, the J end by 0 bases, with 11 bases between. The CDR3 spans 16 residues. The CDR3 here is CASSLSGRVAKNIQYF. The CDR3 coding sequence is TGTGCCAGCAGTTTAAGCGGCAGGGTAGCCAAAAACATTCAGTACTTC.

CDR3 DNA sequence: TGCGCCAGCAGCTTGGGAGGGTGGGATTCCTACAATGAGCAGTACTTC. This sequence encodes CASSLGGWDSYNEQYF. This chain connects TRBV5-1 to TRBJ2-1; D might be TRBD2 (5 bases). The end of the DNA is better explained by TRBJ2-7, so the J call may be wrong. CDR1 and CDR2 from the germline V gene are SGHRS and YFSETQ. This CDR3 spans 16 amino acids.

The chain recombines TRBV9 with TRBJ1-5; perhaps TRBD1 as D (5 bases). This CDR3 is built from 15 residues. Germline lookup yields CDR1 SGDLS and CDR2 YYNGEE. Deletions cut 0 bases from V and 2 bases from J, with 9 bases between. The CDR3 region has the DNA TGTGCCAGCAGCGTAGCAGGGACTGGCAATCAGCCCCAGCATTTT. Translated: CASSVAGTGNQPQHF.

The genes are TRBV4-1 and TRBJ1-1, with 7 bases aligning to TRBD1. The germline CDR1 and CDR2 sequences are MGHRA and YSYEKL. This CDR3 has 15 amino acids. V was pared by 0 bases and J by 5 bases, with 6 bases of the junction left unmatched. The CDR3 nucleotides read TGCGCCAGCAGCCAAGATGGCAGGGGGGGGACTGAAGCTTTCTTT. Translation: CASSQDGRGGTEAFF.

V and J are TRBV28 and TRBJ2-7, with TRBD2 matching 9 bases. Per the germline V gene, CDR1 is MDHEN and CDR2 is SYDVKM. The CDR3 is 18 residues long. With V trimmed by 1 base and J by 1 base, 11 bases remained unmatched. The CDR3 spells CASSLSSGLATYSYEQYF. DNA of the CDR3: TGTGCCAGCAGTTTATCCTCGGGACTAGCAACCTATTCCTACGAGCAGTACTTC.

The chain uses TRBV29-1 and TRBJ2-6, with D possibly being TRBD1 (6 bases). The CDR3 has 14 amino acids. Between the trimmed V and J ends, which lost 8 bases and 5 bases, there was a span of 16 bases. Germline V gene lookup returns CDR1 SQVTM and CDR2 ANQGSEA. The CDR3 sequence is CSTLTGTWANVLTF. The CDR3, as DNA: TGCAGCACCCTAACAGGGACCTGGGCCAACGTCCTGACTTTC.

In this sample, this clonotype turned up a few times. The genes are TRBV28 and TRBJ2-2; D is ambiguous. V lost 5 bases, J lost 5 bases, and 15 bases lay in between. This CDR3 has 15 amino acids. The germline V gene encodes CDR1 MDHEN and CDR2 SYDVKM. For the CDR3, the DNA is TGTGCCAGCAGTGGACCGTCTCTAAGGACCGGGGAGCTGTTTTTT. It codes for CASSGPSLRTGELFF.

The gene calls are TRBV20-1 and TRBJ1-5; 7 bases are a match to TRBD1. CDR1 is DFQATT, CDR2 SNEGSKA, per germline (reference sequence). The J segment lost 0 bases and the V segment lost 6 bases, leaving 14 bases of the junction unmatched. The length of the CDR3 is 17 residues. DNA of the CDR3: TGCAGTGCGGGTATAGGGGGCCCTTCCTATAGCAATCAGCCCCAGCATTTT. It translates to CSAGIGGPSYSNQPQHF.

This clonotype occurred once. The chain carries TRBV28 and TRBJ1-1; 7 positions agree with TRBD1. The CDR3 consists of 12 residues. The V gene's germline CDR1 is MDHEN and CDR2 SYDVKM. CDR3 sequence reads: CAGGRSNTEAFF. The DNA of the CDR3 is TGTGCAGGGGGCAGGTCGAACACTGAAGCTTTCTTT.